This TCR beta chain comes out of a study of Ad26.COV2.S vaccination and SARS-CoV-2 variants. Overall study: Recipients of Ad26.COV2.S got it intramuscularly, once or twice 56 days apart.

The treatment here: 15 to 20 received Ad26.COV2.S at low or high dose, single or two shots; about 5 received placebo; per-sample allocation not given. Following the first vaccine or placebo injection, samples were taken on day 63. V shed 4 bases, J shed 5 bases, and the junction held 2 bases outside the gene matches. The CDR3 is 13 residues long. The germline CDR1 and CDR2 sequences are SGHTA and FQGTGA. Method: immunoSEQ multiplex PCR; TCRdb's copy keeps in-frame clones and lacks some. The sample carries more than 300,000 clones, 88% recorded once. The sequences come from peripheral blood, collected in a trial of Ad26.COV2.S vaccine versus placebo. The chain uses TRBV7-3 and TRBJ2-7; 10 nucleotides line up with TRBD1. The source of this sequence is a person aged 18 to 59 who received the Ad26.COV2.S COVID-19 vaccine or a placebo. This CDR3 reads CASSSGTGDEQYF. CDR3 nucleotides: TGTGCCAGCAGCTCCGGGACAGGGGACGAGCAGTACTTC.